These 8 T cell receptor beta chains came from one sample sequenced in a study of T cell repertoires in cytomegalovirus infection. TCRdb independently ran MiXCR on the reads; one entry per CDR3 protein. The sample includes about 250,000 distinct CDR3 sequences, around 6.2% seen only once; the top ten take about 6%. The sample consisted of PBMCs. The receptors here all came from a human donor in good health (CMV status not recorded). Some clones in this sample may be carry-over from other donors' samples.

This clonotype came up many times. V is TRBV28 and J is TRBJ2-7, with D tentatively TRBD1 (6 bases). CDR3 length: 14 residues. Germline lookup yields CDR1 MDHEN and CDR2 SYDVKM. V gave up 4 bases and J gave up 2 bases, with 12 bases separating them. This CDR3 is CASSSTGFPYEQYF. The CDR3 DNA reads TGTGCCAGCAGTTCTACAGGGTTCCCCTACGAGCAGTACTTC. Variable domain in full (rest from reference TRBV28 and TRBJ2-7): DVKVTQSSRYLVKRTGEKVFLECVQDMDHENMFWYRQDPGLGLRLIYFSYDVKMKEKGDIPEGYSVSREKKERFSLILESASTNQTSMYLCASSSTGFPYEQYFGPGTRLTVT.

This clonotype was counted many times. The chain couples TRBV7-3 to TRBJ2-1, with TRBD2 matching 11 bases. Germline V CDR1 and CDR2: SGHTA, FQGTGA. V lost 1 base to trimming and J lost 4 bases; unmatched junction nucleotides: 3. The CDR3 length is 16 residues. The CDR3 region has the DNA TGTGCCAGCAGCTTAAGCCTAGCGGGGGGTTACAATGAGCAGTTCTTC. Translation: CASSLSLAGGYNEQFF. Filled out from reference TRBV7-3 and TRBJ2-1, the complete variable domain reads GAGVSQTPSNKVTEKGKYVELRCDPISGHTALYWYRQSLGQGPEFLIYFQGTGAADDSGLPNDRFFAVRPEGSVSTLKIQRTERGDSAVYLCASSLSLAGGYNEQFFGPGTRLTVL.

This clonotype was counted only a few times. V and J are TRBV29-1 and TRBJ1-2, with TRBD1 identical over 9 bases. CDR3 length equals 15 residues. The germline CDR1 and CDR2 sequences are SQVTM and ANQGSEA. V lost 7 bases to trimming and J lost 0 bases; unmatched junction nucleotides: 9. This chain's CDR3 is CSGGAGTGTNYGYTF. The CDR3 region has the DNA TGCAGCGGGGGGGCCGGGACAGGGACTAACTATGGCTACACCTTC.

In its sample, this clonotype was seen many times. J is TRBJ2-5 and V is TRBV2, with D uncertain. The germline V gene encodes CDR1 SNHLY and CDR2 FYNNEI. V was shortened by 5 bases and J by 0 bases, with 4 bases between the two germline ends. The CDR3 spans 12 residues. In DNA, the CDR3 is TGTGCCAGCAGTTTGTACCAAGAGACCCAGTACTTC. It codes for CASSLYQETQYF.

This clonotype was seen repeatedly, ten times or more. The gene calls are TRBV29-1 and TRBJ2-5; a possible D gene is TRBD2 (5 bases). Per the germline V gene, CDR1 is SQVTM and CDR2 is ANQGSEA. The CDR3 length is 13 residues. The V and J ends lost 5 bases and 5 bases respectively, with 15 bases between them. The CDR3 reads CSVPTGWQETQYF. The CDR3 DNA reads TGCAGCGTTCCAACGGGGTGGCAGGAGACCCAGTACTTC. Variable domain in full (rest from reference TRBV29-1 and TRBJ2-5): SAVISQKPSRDICQRGTSLTIQCQVDSQVTMMFWYRQQPGQSLTLIATANQGSEATYESGFVIDKFPISRPNLTFSTLTVSNMSPEDSSIYLCSVPTGWQETQYFGPGTRLLVL.

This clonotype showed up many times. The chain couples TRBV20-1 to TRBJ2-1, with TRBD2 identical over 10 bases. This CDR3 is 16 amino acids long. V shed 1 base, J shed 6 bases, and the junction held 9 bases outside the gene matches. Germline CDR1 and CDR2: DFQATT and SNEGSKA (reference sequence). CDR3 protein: CSARAPLAGEINEQFF. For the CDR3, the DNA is TGCAGTGCTAGAGCCCCCCTAGCGGGGGAGATCAATGAGCAGTTCTTC.

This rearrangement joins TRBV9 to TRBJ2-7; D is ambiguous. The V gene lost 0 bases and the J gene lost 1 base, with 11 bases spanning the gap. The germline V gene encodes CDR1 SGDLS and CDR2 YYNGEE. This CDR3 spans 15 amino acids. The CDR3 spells CASSVGTLASYEQYF. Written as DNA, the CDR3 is TGTGCCAGCAGCGTAGGAACCCTCGCTTCCTACGAGCAGTACTTC.

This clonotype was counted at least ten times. The CDR3 DNA reads TGTGCCACCTGTTTTAGCGGTAATGAGCAGTTCTTC. Protein sequence: CATCFSGNEQFF. The chain combines TRBV12-3 or TRBV12-4 with TRBJ2-1; D is possibly TRBD2 (6 bases). V shed 10 bases and J shed 7 bases, with 14 bases lying between them. CDR3 length: 12 amino acids.